The rows below give T cell receptor beta chains drawn from one sample of a study of blood T cell repertoires in COVID-19. Repertoires were generated with immunoSEQ multiplex PCR, while TCRdb's copy carries only in-frame clones and drops some. The sample lists over 250,000 clones, roughly nine tenths occurring once. Sequencing was carried out using peripheral blood. The source is a young woman with COVID-19, enrolled during active disease. Each CDR3 is given with its conserved first and last residue. A D gene is named only where the DNA matches it firmly. Clone size is stated in some rows and not others, as once, few, many or a class when expanded.

j_call: TRBJ2-7; d_call: TRBD2; v_call: TRBV7-9; clone_size: few; cdr3_aa: CASSRRLAASYEQYF; cdr3_nt: TGTGCCAGCAGTCGACGACTAGCGGCCTCCTACGAGCAGTACTTC
j_call: TRBJ2-3; d_call: TRBD2; v_call: TRBV10-3; clone_size: NA; cdr3_aa: CAIGLAGTDTQYF; cdr3_nt: TGTGCCATCGGACTAGCGGGCACAGATACGCAGTATTTT
j_call: TRBJ1-5; d_call: TRBD1; v_call: TRBV18; clone_size: NA; cdr3_aa: CASSPPLRDRGNQPQHF; cdr3_nt: TGTGCCAGCTCACCACCATTAAGGGACAGGGGAAATCAGCCCCAGCATTTT
j_call: TRBJ1-1; d_call: NA; v_call: TRBV30; clone_size: NA; cdr3_aa: CAWSVRENTEAFF; cdr3_nt: TGTGCCTGGAGTGTACGGGAGAACACTGAAGCTTTCTTT
j_call: TRBJ2-1; d_call: TRBD2; v_call: TRBV7-3; clone_size: NA; cdr3_aa: CASSSRLALGLGDEQFF; cdr3_nt: TGTGCCAGCAGCTCCCGACTAGCTCTAGGTCTAGGGGATGAGCAGTTCTTC
j_call: TRBJ2-1; d_call: TRBD2; v_call: TRBV5-1; clone_size: NA; cdr3_aa: CASSFYTSGSLNEQFF; cdr3_nt: TGCGCCAGCAGCTTTTACACTAGCGGGAGTTTAAATGAGCAGTTCTTC
j_call: TRBJ2-1; d_call: TRBD2; v_call: TRBV7-3; clone_size: NA; cdr3_aa: CASSATAGGPPNEQFF; cdr3_nt: TGTGCCAGCAGCGCAACGGCGGGAGGGCCCCCAAATGAGCAGTTCTTC
j_call: TRBJ1-2; d_call: NA; v_call: TRBV9; clone_size: once; cdr3_aa: CASSVDDSNYGYTF; cdr3_nt: TGTGCCAGCAGCGTAGATGACAGTAACTATGGCTACACCTTC
j_call: TRBJ2-1; d_call: TRBD2; v_call: TRBV27; clone_size: NA; cdr3_aa: CASSFDRTSGILNEQFF; cdr3_nt: TGTGCCAGCAGTTTTGACAGGACTAGCGGGATTCTCAATGAGCAGTTCTTC
j_call: TRBJ2-2; d_call: NA; v_call: TRBV7-2; clone_size: once; cdr3_aa: CASSLGVANTGELFF; cdr3_nt: TGTGCCAGCAGCTTAGGAGTGGCGAACACCGGGGAGCTGTTTTTT
j_call: TRBJ2-1; d_call: TRBD1; v_call: TRBV11-2; clone_size: NA; cdr3_aa: CASSVYRDSSYNEQFF; cdr3_nt: TGTGCCAGCAGCGTGTACAGGGACAGCTCCTACAATGAGCAGTTCTTC
j_call: TRBJ1-2; d_call: NA; v_call: TRBV19; clone_size: NA; cdr3_aa: CASSIPGQPYGYTF; cdr3_nt: TGTGCCAGTAGTATACCCGGACAACCCTATGGCTACACCTTC
j_call: TRBJ1-1; d_call: NA; v_call: TRBV4-1; clone_size: NA; cdr3_aa: CASSQDSRGGTEAFF; cdr3_nt: TGCGCCAGCAGCCAAGATTCGAGGGGAGGCACTGAAGCTTTCTTT
j_call: TRBJ1-3; d_call: NA; v_call: TRBV10-3; clone_size: few; cdr3_aa: CAIRQENTIYF; cdr3_nt: TGTGCCATCAGACAGGAAAACACCATATATTTT
j_call: TRBJ2-1; d_call: NA; v_call: TRBV9; clone_size: NA; cdr3_aa: CASSVDPDIDEQFF; cdr3_nt: TGTGCCAGCAGCGTAGACCCCGACATAGATGAGCAGTTCTTC
j_call: TRBJ1-3; d_call: TRBD1; v_call: TRBV11-2; clone_size: few; cdr3_aa: CASSIQGADGNTIYF; cdr3_nt: TGTGCCAGCAGCATCCAGGGGGCGGATGGAAACACCATATATTTT
j_call: TRBJ2-1; d_call: TRBD1; v_call: TRBV5-1; clone_size: NA; cdr3_aa: CASSSTGTEANEQFF; cdr3_nt: TGCGCCAGCAGCTCGACCGGGACAGAGGCCAATGAGCAGTTCTTC
j_call: TRBJ1-4; d_call: NA; v_call: TRBV15; clone_size: few; cdr3_aa: CATSRVKGANEKLFF; cdr3_nt: TGTGCCACCAGCAGAGTCAAGGGAGCTAATGAAAAACTGTTTTTT
j_call: TRBJ2-3; d_call: NA; v_call: TRBV3-1/TRBV3-2; clone_size: NA; cdr3_aa: CASSQESGIDTQYF; cdr3_nt: TGTGCCAGCAGCCAAGAATCCGGGATAGATACGCAGTATTTT
j_call: TRBJ1-5; d_call: TRBD1; v_call: TRBV7-6; clone_size: NA; cdr3_aa: CASSIGQGNQPQHF; cdr3_nt: TGTGCCAGCAGCATCGGACAGGGCAATCAGCCCCAGCATTTT
j_call: TRBJ2-4; d_call: TRBD1; v_call: TRBV14; clone_size: NA; cdr3_aa: CASSHGDRAKNIQYF; cdr3_nt: TGTGCCAGCAGCCATGGGGACAGAGCCAAAAACATTCAGTACTTC
j_call: TRBJ1-5; d_call: TRBD1; v_call: TRBV25-1; clone_size: NA; cdr3_aa: CASRGQLVSNQPQHF; cdr3_nt: TGTGCCAGCAGGGGACAGTTAGTTAGCAATCAGCCCCAGCATTTT
j_call: TRBJ1-2; d_call: TRBD1; v_call: TRBV15; clone_size: NA; cdr3_aa: CATSPRRTGAHYGYTF; cdr3_nt: TGTGCCACCAGCCCCAGACGTACAGGGGCTCACTATGGCTACACCTTC
j_call: TRBJ2-7; d_call: TRBD1; v_call: TRBV10-3; clone_size: NA; cdr3_aa: CAISDSGTVYEQYF; cdr3_nt: TGTGCCATCAGTGATTCCGGGACAGTCTACGAGCAGTACTTC
j_call: TRBJ1-2; d_call: NA; v_call: TRBV19; clone_size: NA; cdr3_aa: CASTEFGHYGYTF; cdr3_nt: TGTGCCAGTACCGAATTCGGACATTATGGCTACACCTTC
j_call: TRBJ2-1; d_call: TRBD2; v_call: TRBV30; clone_size: NA; cdr3_aa: CAWSSGLAGVRQFF; cdr3_nt: TGTGCCTGGAGTTCGGGACTAGCGGGTGTCAGGCAGTTCTTC
j_call: TRBJ1-1; d_call: NA; v_call: TRBV29-1; clone_size: NA; cdr3_aa: CSVQRGPVNTEAFF; cdr3_nt: TGCAGCGTCCAGCGGGGGCCGGTGAACACTGAAGCTTTCTTT
j_call: TRBJ2-1; d_call: TRBD2; v_call: TRBV4-2; clone_size: NA; cdr3_aa: CASSQDPLAGSYNEQFF; cdr3_nt: TGTGCCAGCAGCCAAGACCCCCTAGCGGGCAGCTACAATGAGCAGTTCTTC
j_call: TRBJ2-2; d_call: NA; v_call: TRBV27; clone_size: NA; cdr3_aa: CASSSTSGIEFPGELFF; cdr3_nt: TGTGCCAGCAGTTCCACTAGTGGCATCGAGTTTCCCGGGGAGCTGTTTTTT
j_call: TRBJ2-1; d_call: TRBD2; v_call: TRBV5-1; clone_size: NA; cdr3_aa: CATNSGRANNEQFF; cdr3_nt: TGCGCCACCAATAGCGGGAGGGCTAACAATGAGCAGTTCTTC
j_call: TRBJ1-5; d_call: TRBD1; v_call: TRBV18; clone_size: NA; cdr3_aa: CASSPTSTGGSQPQHF; cdr3_nt: TGTGCCAGCTCACCAACCTCGACAGGGGGCTCTCAGCCCCAGCATTTT
j_call: TRBJ2-1; d_call: NA; v_call: TRBV3-1/TRBV3-2; clone_size: NA; cdr3_aa: CASSQDTGEVKFF; cdr3_nt: TGTGCCAGCAGCCAAGATACGGGAGAGGTGAAGTTCTTC
j_call: TRBJ2-1; d_call: NA; v_call: TRBV7-3; clone_size: once; cdr3_aa: CASSLLFRDEQFF; cdr3_nt: TGTGCCAGCAGCTTACTCTTCCGCGATGAGCAGTTCTTC
j_call: TRBJ2-1; d_call: TRBD2; v_call: TRBV6-5; clone_size: NA; cdr3_aa: CASSPGLNRYNEQFF; cdr3_nt: TGTGCCAGCAGTCCGGGACTAAACCGCTACAATGAGCAGTTCTTC
j_call: TRBJ2-1; d_call: TRBD1; v_call: TRBV6-1; clone_size: NA; cdr3_aa: CASSEAQGQGANEQFF; cdr3_nt: TGTGCCAGCAGTGAAGCGCAGGGACAGGGGGCGAATGAGCAGTTCTTC
j_call: TRBJ2-1; d_call: TRBD2; v_call: TRBV9; clone_size: few; cdr3_aa: CASSVHAGADNEQFF; cdr3_nt: TGTGCCAGCAGCGTTCACGCGGGAGCCGACAATGAGCAGTTCTTC
j_call: TRBJ1-5; d_call: NA; v_call: TRBV27; clone_size: NA; cdr3_aa: CASRAGESNQPQHF; cdr3_nt: TGTGCCAGCAGGGCCGGGGAAAGCAATCAGCCCCAGCATTTT
j_call: TRBJ2-1; d_call: NA; v_call: TRBV29-1; clone_size: once; cdr3_aa: CSVESGGSRVHNEQFF; cdr3_nt: TGCAGCGTTGAGTCGGGTGGGAGTAGGGTGCACAATGAGCAGTTCTTC
j_call: TRBJ2-3; d_call: NA; v_call: TRBV13; clone_size: NA; cdr3_aa: CASSLGSGTDTQYF; cdr3_nt: TGTGCCAGCAGCTTAGGGTCGGGGACAGATACGCAGTATTTT
j_call: TRBJ2-5; d_call: TRBD2; v_call: TRBV5-4; clone_size: NA; cdr3_aa: CASSPGEGGVQETQYF; cdr3_nt: TGTGCCAGCAGCCCGGGAGAGGGAGGGGTCCAAGAGACCCAGTACTTC